A selection of T cell receptor beta chains follows, all from one sample in a study of molecular identifiers for immune sequencing clone quantification. One entry per CDR3 protein results from TCRdb running MiXCR on the PCR reads. The data show about half a million distinct CDR3 sequences, around 23% seen once. Material: naive CD8+ T cells from blood, with Jurkat cell RNA spiked in. These receptors were obtained from a human donor in good health. Some libraries in this study had Jurkat cell RNA spiked in. CDR3s include the opening cysteine and the closing phenylalanine or tryptophan. Each record gives: D gene, clone size, J gene, V gene, CDR3 protein, CDR3 DNA. D genes are given only for firm matches. Rows give clone size only sometimes, using once, few, many, or a class for an expanded clone.

D gene: TRBD1; clone size: many; J gene: TRBJ2-3; V gene: TRBV28; CDR3 protein: CASSLPRTGSDTQYF; CDR3 DNA: TGTGCCAGCAGTTTACCTCGGACAGGGTCAGATACGCAGTATTTT
D gene: TRBD1; clone size: -; J gene: TRBJ2-1; V gene: TRBV19; CDR3 protein: CASSTGTGFYNEQFF; CDR3 DNA: TGTGCCAGTAGTACCGGGACAGGTTTTTACAATGAGCAGTTCTTC
D gene: -; clone size: -; J gene: TRBJ1-2; V gene: TRBV27; CDR3 protein: CASSLVPPLGVSDYGYTF; CDR3 DNA: TGTGCCAGCAGTTTGGTCCCTCCGCTGGGGGTTAGTGACTATGGCTACACCTTC
D gene: TRBD2; clone size: few; J gene: TRBJ2-1; V gene: TRBV29-1; CDR3 protein: CSVAATSGKYNEQFF; CDR3 DNA: TGCAGCGTCGCCGCAACTAGCGGAAAGTACAATGAGCAGTTCTTC
D gene: TRBD1; clone size: -; J gene: TRBJ1-6; V gene: TRBV10-3; CDR3 protein: CAISATGQDDLSYNSPLHF; CDR3 DNA: TGTGCCATCAGTGCGACGGGACAGGATGATTTGTCCTATAATTCACCCCTCCACTTT
D gene: TRBD1; clone size: -; J gene: TRBJ1-1; V gene: TRBV3-1; CDR3 protein: CASSQDLRQGMNTEAFF; CDR3 DNA: TGTGCCAGCAGCCAAGATCTTCGACAGGGAATGAACACTGAAGCTTTCTTT
D gene: TRBD1; clone size: -; J gene: TRBJ2-1; V gene: TRBV20-1; CDR3 protein: CSARGYFQGVDNEQFF; CDR3 DNA: TGCAGTGCTAGGGGTTACTTCCAGGGGGTAGACAATGAGCAGTTCTTC
D gene: TRBD1; clone size: -; J gene: TRBJ1-1; V gene: TRBV27; CDR3 protein: CASGTGALEAFF; CDR3 DNA: TGTGCCAGCGGGACAGGGGCCCTTGAAGCTTTCTTT
D gene: -; clone size: -; J gene: TRBJ1-1; V gene: TRBV7-3; CDR3 protein: CASSLRGPGDIEAFF; CDR3 DNA: TGTGCCAGCAGCTTAAGGGGGCCGGGGGACATTGAAGCTTTCTTT
D gene: -; clone size: -; J gene: TRBJ2-3; V gene: TRBV19; CDR3 protein: CASSIRRGEDTQYF; CDR3 DNA: TGTGCCAGTAGTATCCGGAGGGGAGAAGATACGCAGTATTTT
D gene: -; clone size: many; J gene: TRBJ1-1; V gene: TRBV20-1; CDR3 protein: CSARSGQSRNTEAFF; CDR3 DNA: TGCAGTGCTAGATCAGGACAAAGCCGGAACACTGAAGCTTTCTTT
D gene: -; clone size: few; J gene: TRBJ1-1; V gene: TRBV4-1; CDR3 protein: CASSHVGRSEAFF; CDR3 DNA: TGCGCCAGCAGCCATGTAGGCCGGTCTGAAGCTTTCTTT
D gene: -; clone size: many; J gene: TRBJ2-5; V gene: TRBV4-1; CDR3 protein: CASSPIPEVQETQYF; CDR3 DNA: TGCGCCAGCAGCCCCATTCCTGAGGTCCAAGAGACCCAGTACTTC
D gene: TRBD2; clone size: -; J gene: TRBJ2-3; V gene: TRBV19; CDR3 protein: CASSSGLAGSPDTQYF; CDR3 DNA: TGTGCCAGTAGTTCGGGACTAGCGGGCAGCCCAGATACGCAGTATTTT
D gene: -; clone size: -; J gene: TRBJ1-1; V gene: TRBV5-6; CDR3 protein: CASSYFVNTEAFF; CDR3 DNA: TGTGCCAGCAGCTATTTCGTGAACACTGAAGCTTTCTTT
D gene: -; clone size: many; J gene: TRBJ1-2; V gene: TRBV2; CDR3 protein: CASSVSAVRLHGYTF; CDR3 DNA: TGTGCCAGCAGTGTTTCAGCGGTGCGGCTGCATGGCTACACCTTC
D gene: TRBD2; clone size: -; J gene: TRBJ2-7; V gene: TRBV11-2; CDR3 protein: CASSPGGGLYEQYF; CDR3 DNA: TGTGCCAGCAGCCCCGGCGGGGGTCTCTACGAGCAGTACTTC
D gene: -; clone size: few; J gene: TRBJ2-5; V gene: TRBV5-6; CDR3 protein: CASSLGMGAGETQYF; CDR3 DNA: TGTGCCAGCAGCTTGGGGATGGGGGCGGGGGAGACCCAGTACTTC
D gene: TRBD2; clone size: few; J gene: TRBJ2-3; V gene: TRBV27; CDR3 protein: CATVGREGPTDTQYF; CDR3 DNA: TGTGCCACCGTCGGGCGGGAGGGCCCAACAGATACGCAGTATTTT
D gene: -; clone size: -; J gene: TRBJ2-2; V gene: TRBV7-9; CDR3 protein: CASSRYSGNTGELFF; CDR3 DNA: TGTGCCAGCAGCCGTTATAGCGGGAACACCGGGGAGCTGTTTTTT
D gene: -; clone size: many; J gene: TRBJ2-7; V gene: TRBV5-1; CDR3 protein: CASSPEGTFSYEQYF; CDR3 DNA: TGCGCCAGCAGCCCCGAGGGGACCTTCTCCTACGAGCAGTACTTC
D gene: -; clone size: many; J gene: TRBJ2-1; V gene: TRBV7-2; CDR3 protein: CASSSAGLNSYNEQFF; CDR3 DNA: TGTGCCAGCAGCTCCGCGGGGCTAAACTCCTACAATGAGCAGTTCTTC
D gene: -; clone size: -; J gene: TRBJ2-7; V gene: TRBV5-6; CDR3 protein: CASSSGSGPYEQYF; CDR3 DNA: TGTGCCAGCAGTTCTGGTTCCGGGCCTTACGAGCAGTACTTC
D gene: TRBD1; clone size: -; J gene: TRBJ2-7; V gene: TRBV20-1; CDR3 protein: CSARPGTGAIIYEQYF; CDR3 DNA: TGCAGTGCTAGGCCGGGGACAGGGGCCATCATCTACGAGCAGTACTTC
D gene: TRBD2; clone size: many; J gene: TRBJ2-3; V gene: TRBV7-9; CDR3 protein: CASSLGGRYTTDTQYF; CDR3 DNA: TGTGCCAGCAGCTTGGGCGGGAGGTATACCACAGATACGCAGTATTTT
D gene: TRBD2; clone size: many; J gene: TRBJ2-3; V gene: TRBV7-9; CDR3 protein: CASSLKREGTDTQYF; CDR3 DNA: TGTGCCAGCAGCTTAAAGCGGGAGGGCACAGATACGCAGTATTTT
D gene: -; clone size: -; J gene: TRBJ2-7; V gene: TRBV5-6; CDR3 protein: CASSLISLDKGLYEQYF; CDR3 DNA: TGTGCCAGCAGCTTAATAAGCCTGGACAAGGGACTCTACGAGCAGTACTTC
D gene: TRBD2; clone size: once; J gene: TRBJ2-4; V gene: TRBV28; CDR3 protein: CTSTLGLAGVPSIQYF; CDR3 DNA: TGTACCAGCACCCTCGGACTAGCGGGAGTCCCGAGCATTCAGTACTTC
D gene: -; clone size: many; J gene: TRBJ2-1; V gene: TRBV30; CDR3 protein: CAWSRIYNEQFF; CDR3 DNA: TGTGCCTGGAGTAGGATCTACAATGAGCAGTTCTTC
D gene: TRBD2; clone size: many; J gene: TRBJ2-5; V gene: TRBV12-3/TRBV12-4; CDR3 protein: CASSRGLAEETQYF; CDR3 DNA: TGTGCCAGCAGCCGCGGACTAGCGGAAGAGACCCAGTACTTC
D gene: TRBD1; clone size: few; J gene: TRBJ2-5; V gene: TRBV30; CDR3 protein: CAWRGQGVETQYF; CDR3 DNA: TGTGCCTGGAGGGGACAGGGGGTAGAGACCCAGTACTTC
D gene: TRBD1; clone size: -; J gene: TRBJ1-1; V gene: TRBV7-6; CDR3 protein: CASSLRQGEVTVAFF; CDR3 DNA: TGTGCCAGCAGCTTAAGACAGGGGGAGGTTACTGTAGCTTTCTTT
D gene: -; clone size: many; J gene: TRBJ2-3; V gene: TRBV7-6; CDR3 protein: CASSLEGFTDTQYF; CDR3 DNA: TGTGCCAGCAGCTTAGAGGGGTTCACAGATACGCAGTATTTT
D gene: -; clone size: many; J gene: TRBJ2-7; V gene: TRBV28; CDR3 protein: CATTASGAYEQYF; CDR3 DNA: TGTGCCACAACAGCGAGCGGCGCCTACGAGCAGTACTTC
D gene: -; clone size: few; J gene: TRBJ1-6; V gene: TRBV4-1; CDR3 protein: CASSQAGGRSYNSPLHF; CDR3 DNA: TGCGCCAGCAGCCAAGCCGGGGGGCGCTCCTATAATTCACCCCTCCACTTT
D gene: -; clone size: -; J gene: TRBJ2-7; V gene: TRBV7-2; CDR3 protein: CASSAPGRGSYEQYF; CDR3 DNA: TGTGCCAGCAGCGCCCCCGGCAGGGGTTCCTACGAGCAGTACTTC
D gene: TRBD1; clone size: few; J gene: TRBJ2-2; V gene: TRBV14; CDR3 protein: CASSQGRDRETTGELFF; CDR3 DNA: TGTGCCAGCAGCCAAGGCCGGGACAGGGAGACCACCGGGGAGCTGTTTTTT
D gene: -; clone size: many; J gene: TRBJ2-3; V gene: TRBV7-9; CDR3 protein: CASSFKAAGSEDTQYF; CDR3 DNA: TGTGCCAGCAGCTTTAAAGCTGCGGGATCGGAAGATACGCAGTATTTT
D gene: TRBD2; clone size: -; J gene: TRBJ2-2; V gene: TRBV5-5; CDR3 protein: CASSRTSSGRYTGELFF; CDR3 DNA: TGTGCCAGCAGCCGCACTTCTAGCGGGAGGTACACCGGGGAGCTGTTTTTT
D gene: TRBD1; clone size: -; J gene: TRBJ1-1; V gene: TRBV20-1; CDR3 protein: CSAATAFGQDYTEAFF; CDR3 DNA: TGCAGTGCCGCAACGGCCTTTGGACAGGACTACACTGAAGCTTTCTTC